This TCR beta chain was documented in a study of cytomegalovirus exposure and HLA in healthy donors (TCRdb year 2017). About the full investigation: The 650 to 800 repertoires of the first cohort and the roughly 120 validation repertoires were produced on the same platform, according to a later analysis. The study was designed to test whether signatures of past pathogen exposure could be identified by cataloging public T cell receptors. In addition to the first cohort of approximately 670 subjects, a separate validation cohort of 120 different subjects was used. The study combined high-throughput TCR immunosequencing, statistical association of individual TCRs with disease status, and machine learning to predict cytomegalovirus infection status.

General findings and caveats noted by the study authors: Across donors, most TCR sequences were observed very rarely, whereas some public TCRs were present in many individuals. Of the cluster scores, around 95% were above 0 in a later analysis, which found that TCRs clustered in the first cohort also tended to co-occur in the roughly 130 validation repertoires. In both the original and validation cohorts, the classifier was reported to diagnose cytomegalovirus status with high specificity and sensitivity. According to the authors, the approach could potentially be generalized to other disease states and immunological phenotypes. In the study, 164 TCR beta chains were listed as associated with cytomegalovirus. A later analysis had no HLA typing for the validation cohort, so co-occurrence there was scored across all 120 repertoires. In vitro tests confirmed that a few of the cytomegalovirus-associated TCR beta chains recognize cytomegalovirus antigens.

The library was produced with the immunoSEQ multiplex PCR assay. Per the source publication's procedure: A statistical classification framework was built to diagnose cytomegalovirus status from the catalog of TCR beta chain sequences. TCRdb retrieved this table from immuneACCESS and kept in-frame rearrangements only. Not all clones are present; in checked studies, unresolved V genes account for under half, and no reason is known for the remainder. Clone size and the V and J calls come from that table; the DNA yielded D and trimming. Across this sample there are roughly 110,000 clones, with about nine tenths seen only once. The ten largest clones take up about 1.8% of the sample. From its cysteine to its phenylalanine, the CDR3 spans 14 amino acids. Only CDR3 DNA is held: 42 bases, read in frame from base 1. The germline V gene supplies CDR1 SNHLY and CDR2 FYNNEI. V loses 6 bases at its end and J loses 5 bases; junction bases beyond the gene matches: 3.

Concerning this clone itself: Its recognized antigen is unknown. Base qualities are not provided; no much larger clone lies one nucleotide away.

Donors formed part of the validation cohort, which comprised about 130 subjects and was distinct from the first cohort of several hundred subjects. The source is a woman in her late teens or twenties in good health and CMV-seropositive. Recombination connected TRBV2 to TRBJ2-2; 10 junctional bases match TRBD1. Sequencing input: PBMCs. The CDR3 corresponds to CASSGQGGTGELFF. The DNA sequence reads TGTGCCAGCAGCGGACAGGGGGGGACCGGGGAGCTGTTTTTT.